The TCR beta chain described here comes from a study of shared clonotypes between healthy human individuals. The overall study: CD4 naive cells filled three plates per donor, CD4 memory three, CD8 naive two and CD8 memory one.

Produced via immunoSEQ multiplex PCR; TCRdb's table is partial and in-frame only. The sample lists about 2.4 million clones, under 95% occurring once. This CDR3 is 19 amino acids long. The ends were cut back, 0 bases at V and 5 bases at J, with 23 bases in the middle. CDR1 is LGHNA and CDR2 is YSLEER in the germline V gene. The receptor comes from a man younger than 30 in good health. Some clones in this sample may be carry-over from other donors' samples. Sequences were obtained from naive CD4+ T cells from PBMCs. Regarding subset: CD45RA+ positively selected. The chain joins TRBV4-3 to TRBJ2-1; D not certain. Here the CDR3 reads CASSQDPPRSPLENNEQFF. As DNA, the CDR3 is TGCGCCAGCAGCCAAGACCCACCCCGCAGCCCCTTGGAGAACAATGAGCAGTTCTTC.